The present TCR beta chain was sequenced within a study of T cells after yellow fever vaccination. Germline CDR1 is ENHRY and CDR2 is SYGVKD. Trimming removed 6 bases at V and 0 bases at J, with 15 bases between. The CDR3 has 16 residues. TCR cDNA, made by 5'RACE template switching, carried an added universal primer site and UMIs. TCRdb reprocessed the 5' RACE reads with MiXCR, giving one entry per CDR3 protein. The data contain roughly 330,000 distinct CDR3 sequences, about 6.9% of them singletons. Specimen: PBMCs, collected 35 to 50 days after the first yellow fever vaccination. This sequence was found in a man aged 18-30 years who received the YFV17D yellow fever vaccine. V is TRBV10-3 and J is TRBJ2-1; possible D gene TRBD2, 5 bases. Here the CDR3 DNA reads TGTGCCATCAGGGAAGGGAGAGCAAACTCCTACAATGAGCAGTTCTTC. Translation: CAIREGRANSYNEQFF.